The clone carrying this T cell receptor (beta chain) has more than one count but fewer than ten. Its antigen remains unknown. TCRdb recomputed calls from the 5' RACE reads with MiXCR, one row per CDR3 protein. The sample comprises more than 250,000 distinct CDR3 sequences, more than 6.5% of which are singletons, and over 2% rests with the top ten. This entry comes from a study of identical twins. Study outcomes and limitations: In monozygotic twins, models underestimated the sharing of out-of-frame TCR alpha.

The germline V gene encodes CDR1 MGHDK and CDR2 SYGVNS. V lost 1 base and J 4 bases, leaving 17 bases between the germline ends. The CDR3 has 17 amino acids. The same sample was also used in a study of yellow fever vaccine responses in identical twins.

The TCR sequence derives from a young woman in good health. The genes are TRBV25-1 and TRBJ2-1; the D gene is possibly TRBD1 (7 bases). The sample consisted of memory (CD45RO+) T cells sorted from blood. The CDR3 DNA is TGTGCCAGCAGTGAATCACGCGGAGGGGGCCTATACAATGAGCAGTTCTTC. The encoded protein is CASSESRGGGLYNEQFF. The whole variable domain, remainder taken from reference TRBV25-1 and TRBJ2-1, is EADIYQTPRYLVIGTGKKITLECSQTMGHDKMYWYQQDPGMELHLIHYSYGVNSTEKGDLSSESTVSRIRTEHFPLTLESARPSHTSQYLCASSESRGGGLYNEQFFGPGTRLTVL.